This T cell receptor (beta chain) was sequenced for a study of breast tumors, draining lymph nodes, adjacent tissues (dated by TCRdb to about 2016). Looking at the study overall: Breast cancer patients provided tumor, adjacent nontumor tissue and axillary lymph nodes, and the study compared the TCR beta repertoires across these three sources. The study aimed to assess the relationships and possible T-cell exchange between tumor, surrounding tissue and draining lymph node repertoires in human breast cancer.

V is cut by 4 bases and J by 3 bases, and the space between the germline ends is 16 bases. The CDR3 spans 16 residues, from the cysteine through the phenylalanine. Just the 48-base CDR3 DNA is kept, in frame starting at base 1. Taken from the germline V gene, the CDR1 and CDR2 loops are LGHNA and YNFKEQ. This clonotype was counted at least ten times. The antigen this receptor binds is unknown. Per-base quality was not reported, and no clone a single base away is much larger than it. These reads were obtained on an Illumina HiSeq 2000. TCR beta chain libraries were generated through multiplex PCR amplification. High-throughput sequencing was used to analyze the amplified TCR beta chain products. The public reads were run again by TCRdb, first through fastp at Q25 and then through MiXCR, and only productive beta chains were kept. Rows are combined by CDR3 protein, so each entry shows the most common genes and DNA. This sample comprises fewer than 200,000 distinct CDR3 sequences, 30% to 35% of them detected only once. Clones ranked in the top ten supply around 4.5% of the sample.

Points the paper makes about the study in general: Tumors showed preferential V and J gene usage, and their T-cell repertoire diversity fell below that of lymph nodes yet above that of nontumor tissue. The data were considered consistent with the idea that most tumor T cells come from the lymph node and then expand in tumor tissue. The conclusion that tumor T cells originate in lymph nodes was framed as consistent with a hypothesis rather than directly demonstrated. The similarity between tumor and nontumor tissue repertoires was significantly greater in luminal-like breast cancer than in basal-like breast cancer.

The lymph node samples were taken from the axillary draining lymph nodes of breast cancer patients. The sequencing sample was made of axillary lymph node tissue. The sequence was obtained from a female donor with breast cancer. Some clones in this sample may be carry-over from other donors' samples. The chain employs TRBV4-2 and TRBJ2-1; perhaps TRBD2 is the D gene, with 5 bases matching. At the DNA level, the sequence is TGTGCCAGCAGCCTAAGTGGGAGCGTTTTCTACAATGAGCAGTTCTTC. It specifies CASSLSGSVFYNEQFF.